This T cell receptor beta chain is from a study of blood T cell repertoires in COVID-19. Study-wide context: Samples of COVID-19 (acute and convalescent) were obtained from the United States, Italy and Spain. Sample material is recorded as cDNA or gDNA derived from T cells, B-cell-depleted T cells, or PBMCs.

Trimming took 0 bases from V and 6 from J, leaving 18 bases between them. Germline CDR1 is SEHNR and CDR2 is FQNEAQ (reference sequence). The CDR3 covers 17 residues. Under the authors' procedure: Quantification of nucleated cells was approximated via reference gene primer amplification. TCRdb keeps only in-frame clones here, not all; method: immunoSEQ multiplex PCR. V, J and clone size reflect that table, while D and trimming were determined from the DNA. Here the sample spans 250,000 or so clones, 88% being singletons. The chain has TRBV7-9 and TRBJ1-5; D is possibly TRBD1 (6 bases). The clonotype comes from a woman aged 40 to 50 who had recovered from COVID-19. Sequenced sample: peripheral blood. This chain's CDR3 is CASSLAGEGRGFQPQHF. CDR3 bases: TGTGCCAGCAGCTTAGCGGGGGAGGGCAGGGGATTTCAGCCCCAGCATTTT. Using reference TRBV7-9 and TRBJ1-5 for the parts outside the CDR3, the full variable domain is DTGVSQNPRHKITKRGQNVTFRCDPISEHNRLYWYRQTLGQGPEFLTYFQNEAQLEKSRLLSDRFSAERPKGSFSTLEIQRTEQGDSAMYLCASSLAGEGRGFQPQHFGDGTRLSIL.